Here is one T cell receptor beta chain with its context. Its matching antigen is unknown. Synthetic inline TR CDR3 controls covering all V-J pairings were spiked into each PCR. Clones were sequenced by immunoSEQ multiplex PCR, and TCRdb holds only the in-frame ones, with some missing. Of tens of thousands of clones in the sample, 75% to 90% were seen once. This sample stems from a study of multiple sclerosis patients with progressive multifocal leukoencephalopathy. Regarding the study as a whole: Clones expanded at PML were already present before and during natalizumab.

Time point: before natalizumab initiation. Every listed patient previously received interferon beta; all PML patients were women. Before the first natalizumab infusion, T0 blood samples were taken. This CDR3 comprises 19 residues. The V and J ends lost 4 bases and 3 bases, in that order; junction bases with no gene match: 18. Germline V CDR1 and CDR2: MDHEN, SYDVKM. Sequencing was carried out using PBMCs. The chain carries TRBV28 and TRBJ2-3; 8 bases align to TRBD2. The TCR was taken from a human donor with multiple sclerosis. The CDR3 region is CASSSHGRWGGLGTDTQYF. CDR3 nucleotide sequence: TGTGCCAGCAGTTCACACGGCCGTTGGGGGGGACTAGGGACAGATACGCAGTATTTT.